The 20 T cell receptor beta chains listed next were all sequenced from one sample in a study of T cells after yellow fever vaccination. From the 5' RACE reads, TCRdb called clonotypes with MiXCR, one entry per CDR3 protein. The sample yields approximately 450,000 distinct CDR3 sequences, around a sixth seen once. This sample comprised PBMCs, obtained before the yellow fever booster vaccination. The receptors derive from a man in his late teens or twenties who received the YFV17D yellow fever vaccine.

The V and J genes are TRBV5-1 and TRBJ2-1; 10 positions agree with TRBD2. V dropped 4 bases and J dropped 3; count of bases not matched to a gene: 7. Germline CDR1 and CDR2: SGHRS and YFSETQ. This CDR3 is built from 16 residues. CDR3 loop: CASSLQTSGVYNEQFF. CDR3 sequence (DNA): TGCGCCAGCAGCCTCCAAACTAGCGGGGTCTACAATGAGCAGTTCTTC.

This clonotype showed up just a few times. The chain employs TRBV7-9 and TRBJ1-2; D uncertain. Trimming shortened V by 2 bases and J by 2 bases, and 9 bases separated the two germline ends. The CDR3 length is 14 residues. From germline, CDR1 is SEHNR and CDR2 FQNEAQ (reference sequence). The CDR3 sequence is CASSLLEANYGYTF. CDR3 DNA sequence: TGTGCCAGCAGCTTACTGGAGGCGAACTATGGCTACACCTTC.

This clonotype occurred a few times. The CDR3 DNA follows: TGTGCCATCAGTGAGTCGGACCGACACAATGAGCAGTTCTTC. Translated, it gives CAISESDRHNEQFF. This chain uses TRBV10-3 with TRBJ2-1; D gene uncertain. The CDR3 has 14 amino acids. V lost 0 bases, J lost 5 bases, and 8 bases lay in between. Germline V gene sequence: CDR1 ENHRY, CDR2 SYGVKD.

This clonotype was counted only a few times. The genes are TRBV29-1 and TRBJ1-2; D may be TRBD1 (5 bases). Per the germline V gene, CDR1 is SQVTM and CDR2 is ANQGSEA. The CDR3 sequence is 13 residues long. V was cut by 2 bases and J by 7 bases, with 14 bases left in between. For the CDR3, the DNA is TGCAGCGTTGAACCCCCGGGGGTGGCTGGCTACACCTTC. Translation: CSVEPPGVAGYTF.

The chain carries TRBV25-1 and TRBJ1-2, with D perhaps TRBD1 (5 bases). The CDR3 runs 13 residues. Germline V gene lookup returns CDR1 MGHDK and CDR2 SYGVNS. The V gene lost 7 bases and the J gene lost 8 bases, with 17 bases spanning the gap. This CDR3 is CASNGGGLGGYTF. DNA of the CDR3: TGTGCCAGCAATGGTGGGGGTCTTGGAGGCTACACCTTC.

The chain combines TRBV21-1 with TRBJ2-7; TRBD1, the D gene given by the table, was not confirmed from the DNA. TRBV21-1 is noted as a pseudogene. This CDR3 region has 18 residues. The CDR3 here is CASSKGAQGFQIRSEQYV. In DNA form, the CDR3 reads TGTGCCAGCAGCAAGGGAGCACAGGGTTTCCAAATTCGGTCCGAGCAGTACGTC.

The chain joins TRBV29-1 to TRBJ2-1; TRBD1 matches at 7 bases. Germline V gives CDR1 SQVTM, CDR2 ANQGSEA. The V segment lost 8 bases and the J segment 7 bases; nucleotides outside the gene matches: 11. CDR3 length equals 13 residues. The CDR3 sequence is CSPMGAGGNEQFF. In DNA form, the CDR3 reads TGCAGCCCGATGGGGGCAGGGGGTAATGAGCAGTTCTTC.

The gene calls are TRBV7-6 and TRBJ2-1; no clear D gene. Trimming took 1 base from V and 9 from J, leaving 10 bases between them. CDR1 is SGHVS, CDR2 FNYEAQ, per germline. The CDR3 loop spans 13 amino acids. The CDR3 loop is CASSLEQIGEQFF. As DNA, the CDR3 is TGTGCCAGCAGCTTAGAACAGATTGGTGAGCAGTTCTTC. The full variable domain, in which reference TRBV7-6 and TRBJ2-1 provide the parts outside the CDR3, is GAGVSQSPRYKVTKRGQDVALRCDPISGHVSLYWYRQALGQGPEFLTYFNYEAQQDKSGLPNDRFSAERPEGSISTLTIQRTEQRDSAMYRCASSLEQIGEQFFGPGTRLTVL.

V gene TRBV4-2 combines with J gene TRBJ2-4, with 16 bases that match TRBD2. Germline V gives CDR1 LGHNA, CDR2 YNFKEQ. The CDR3 sequence is 19 residues long. Germline trimming cut 7 bases from V and 0 bases from J; bases unmatched to any gene: 9. DNA of the CDR3: TGTGCCAGCAACCCAGCGGGACTAGCGGGGGGGCTAGCCAAAAACATTCAGTACTTC. Protein sequence: CASNPAGLAGGLAKNIQYF.

This clonotype was observed a few times. The chain has TRBV29-1 and TRBJ2-1, with D possibly TRBD2 on 6 matching bases. This CDR3 is built from 10 residues. V lost 6 bases and J 6 bases, leaving 6 bases between the germline ends. Germline V gene sequence: CDR1 SQVTM, CDR2 ANQGSEA. In DNA form, the CDR3 reads TGCAGCGTGGGACTCAATGAGCAGTTCTTC. This translates into CSVGLNEQFF.

V gene TRBV7-2 combines with J gene TRBJ2-1, with TRBD1 identical over 9 bases. The germline CDR1 and CDR2 sequences are SGHTA and FQGNSA. The CDR3 length is 15 residues. V shed 3 bases, J shed 3 bases, and the junction held 3 bases outside the gene matches. DNA of the CDR3: TGTGCCAGCAGCTTGCCGGGACAGGGCTACAATGAGCAGTTCTTC. This sequence encodes CASSLPGQGYNEQFF.

This clonotype has only a few counts. The chain has TRBV5-1 and TRBJ2-6; 8 bases are a match to TRBD2. The trim removed 4 bases at V and 10 bases at J, leaving 7 bases unmatched. The CDR3 consists of 14 residues. Looked up from germline, CDR1 is SGHRS and CDR2 is YFSETQ. CDR3 coding DNA: TGCGCCAGCAGCACAGGCGGGGGGTCAAACGTCCTGACTTTC. Its translation is CASSTGGGSNVLTF.

This clonotype was seen a few times. The J gene is TRBJ2-1, the V gene TRBV6-5; D could derive from TRBD1 or TRBD2 (5 bases each). Germline CDR1 and CDR2: MNHEY and SVGAGI. The V gene lost 5 bases and the J gene lost 12 bases, with 23 bases spanning the gap. CDR3 length equals 15 residues. In DNA, the CDR3 is TGTGCCAGCAGTCTGGGATTCTCGGGACCAATGGGGCAGTTCTTC. Encoded protein: CASSLGFSGPMGQFF.

This sequence joins TRBV5-1 and TRBJ1-5; no clear D gene. V shed 5 bases and J shed 6 bases, with 15 bases lying between them. This CDR3 has 14 residues. Germline assignment: CDR1 SGHRS and CDR2 YFSETQ. CDR3 protein: CASRPDLTFQPQHF. The CDR3 DNA reads as TGCGCCAGCAGGCCGGACTTAACCTTTCAGCCCCAGCATTTT.

This clonotype came up a few times. This chain joins TRBV29-1 and TRBJ1-2; perhaps TRBD1 as D (6 bases). This CDR3 is 12 amino acids long. The V gene's germline CDR1 is SQVTM and CDR2 ANQGSEA. Trimming pared 6 bases from V and 3 bases from J, leaving 11 bases between. Here the CDR3 reads CSVVRGDYGYTF. CDR3 coding DNA: TGCAGCGTAGTAAGGGGGGACTATGGCTACACCTTC.

Here the CDR3 reads CASSQSIGGVTDTQYF. The CDR3 nucleotides read TGTGCCAGCAGCCAATCCATAGGGGGCGTCACAGATACGCAGTATTTT. The gene calls are TRBV16 and TRBJ2-3, with TRBD1 identical over 7 bases. Germline V gene lookup returns CDR1 KGHSY and CDR2 FQNENV. The junction had 5 bases not matched to a gene; V was cut back by 0 bases and J by 2 bases. This CDR3 spans 16 amino acids.

This clonotype occurred a few times. In DNA, the CDR3 is TGCGCCAGCAGCCAAGCTCGCCAGGGTAACACTGAAGCTTTCTTT. This translates into CASSQARQGNTEAFF. The V gene is TRBV4-3, the J gene TRBJ1-1, with D perhaps matching TRBD1 (5 bases). The CDR3 covers 15 residues. The germline CDR1 and CDR2 sequences are LGHNA and YSLEER. V dropped 1 base and J dropped 2 bases, with 11 bases sitting between them.

The sample holds a few counts of this clonotype. The chain has TRBV7-9 and TRBJ1-1, with TRBD1 as a possible D gene (6 bases). The V and J ends lost 9 bases and 0 bases respectively, with 14 bases between them. The CDR3 spans 14 residues. Germline assignment: CDR1 SEHNR and CDR2 FQNEAQ (reference sequence). The CDR3 protein is CASLDGGLNTEAFF. The CDR3 coding sequence is TGTGCCAGTCTTGACGGGGGGCTGAACACTGAAGCTTTCTTT.

This clonotype was observed a few times. The rearrangement links TRBV9 to TRBJ1-1; no clear D. V was cut by 1 base and J by 1 base, with 5 bases left in between. The CDR3 length is 13 residues. Germline V gene lookup returns CDR1 SGDLS and CDR2 YYNGEE. CDR3 protein: CASSVHPNTEAFF. In DNA form, the CDR3 reads TGTGCCAGCAGCGTACATCCGAACACTGAAGCTTTCTTT.

This clonotype was recorded many times. The gene calls are TRBV7-2 and TRBJ2-3, with D perhaps TRBD2 (6 bases). The ends were cut back, 1 base at V and 4 bases at J, with 9 bases in the middle. This CDR3 has 14 residues. The germline CDR1 and CDR2 sequences are SGHTA and FQGNSA. The CDR3 loop is CASSLDRGSDTQYF. The CDR3 nucleotides read TGTGCCAGCAGCTTAGACCGGGGGTCAGATACGCAGTATTTT.